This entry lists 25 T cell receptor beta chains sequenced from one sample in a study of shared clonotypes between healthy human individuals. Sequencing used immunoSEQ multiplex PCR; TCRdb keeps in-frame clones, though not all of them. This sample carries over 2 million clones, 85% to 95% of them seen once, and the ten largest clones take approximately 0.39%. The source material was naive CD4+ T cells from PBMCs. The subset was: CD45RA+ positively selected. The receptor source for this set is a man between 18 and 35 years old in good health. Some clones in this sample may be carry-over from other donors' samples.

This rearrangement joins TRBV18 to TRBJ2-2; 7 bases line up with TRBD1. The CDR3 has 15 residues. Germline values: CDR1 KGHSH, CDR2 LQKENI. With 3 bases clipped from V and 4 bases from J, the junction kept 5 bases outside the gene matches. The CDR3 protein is CASSPDRAGTGELFF. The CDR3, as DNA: TGTGCCAGCTCACCTGACAGGGCCGGCACCGGGGAGCTGTTTTTT.

Here the CDR3 DNA reads TGTGCCAGCAGCTTGGCACAGGGCGAAGCTTTCTTT. The encoded protein is CASSLAQGEAFF. The genes are TRBV5-4 and TRBJ1-1; perhaps TRBD1 as D (6 bases). CDR1 and CDR2 from the germline V gene are SGHNT and YYREEE (reference sequence). The CDR3 has 12 residues. Deletions cut 0 bases from V and 8 bases from J, with 8 bases between.

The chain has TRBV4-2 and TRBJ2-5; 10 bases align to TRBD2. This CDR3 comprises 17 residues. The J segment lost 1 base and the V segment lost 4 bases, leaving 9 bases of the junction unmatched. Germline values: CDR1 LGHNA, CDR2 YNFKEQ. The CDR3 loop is CASSPYVAGGPQETQYF. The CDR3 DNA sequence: TGTGCCAGCAGCCCCTATGTAGCGGGAGGTCCCCAAGAGACCCAGTACTTC.

The CDR3 DNA follows: TGTGCCAGCAGCTTAGTGCCAGGGTTCCAAGAGACCCAGTACTTC. Translated: CASSLVPGFQETQYF. The gene calls are TRBV7-7 and TRBJ2-5; a possible D gene is TRBD1 (5 bases). Germline CDR1 and CDR2: SSHAT and FNYEAQ (reference sequence). V lost 1 base, J lost 1 base, and 10 bases lay in between. The CDR3 consists of 15 residues.

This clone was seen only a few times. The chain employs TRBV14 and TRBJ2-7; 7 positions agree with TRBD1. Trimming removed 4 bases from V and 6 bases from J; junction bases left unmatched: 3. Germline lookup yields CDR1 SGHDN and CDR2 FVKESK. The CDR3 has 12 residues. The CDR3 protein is CASSPNRGEQYF. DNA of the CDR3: TGTGCCAGCAGCCCCAACAGGGGCGAGCAGTACTTC. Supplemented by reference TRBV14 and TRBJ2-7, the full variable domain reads EAGVTQFPSHSVIEKGQTVTLRCDPISGHDNLYWYRRVMGKEIKFLLHFVKESKQDESGMPNNRFLAERTGGTYSTLKVQPAELEDSGVYFCASSPNRGEQYFGPGTRLTVT.

DNA for the CDR3: TGTGCCAGCAGCTCGGGACTGTCCGGAGAGACCCAGTACTTC. It specifies CASSSGLSGETQYF. The rearrangement links TRBV7-7 to TRBJ2-5, with a weak D call TRBD2 (6 bases). With 4 bases removed from V and 4 bases from J, the gap between germline ends came to 13 bases. The germline gives CDR1 SSHAT, CDR2 FNYEAQ (reference sequence). The CDR3 sequence is 14 residues long.

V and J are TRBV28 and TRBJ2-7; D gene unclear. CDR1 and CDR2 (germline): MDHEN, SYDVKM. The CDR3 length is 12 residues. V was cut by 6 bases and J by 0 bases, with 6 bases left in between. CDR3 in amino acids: CASRSHSYEQYF. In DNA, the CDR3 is TGTGCCAGCAGGAGTCACTCCTACGAGCAGTACTTC. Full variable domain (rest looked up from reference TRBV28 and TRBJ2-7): DVKVTQSSRYLVKRTGEKVFLECVQDMDHENMFWYRQDPGLGLRLIYFSYDVKMKEKGDIPEGYSVSREKKERFSLILESASTNQTSMYLCASRSHSYEQYFGPGTRLTVT.

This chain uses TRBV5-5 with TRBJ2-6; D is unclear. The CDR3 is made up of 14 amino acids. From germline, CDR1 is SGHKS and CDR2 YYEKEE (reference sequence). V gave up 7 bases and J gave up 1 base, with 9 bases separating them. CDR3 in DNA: TGTGCCAGCGTACTTGGGTCTGGGGCCAACGTCCTGACTTTC. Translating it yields CASVLGSGANVLTF. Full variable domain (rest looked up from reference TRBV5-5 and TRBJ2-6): DAGVTQSPTHLIKTRGQQVTLRCSPISGHKSVSWYQQVLGQGPQFIFQYYEKEERGRGNFPDRFSARQFPNYSSELNVNALLLGDSALYLCASVLGSGANVLTFGAGSRLTVL.

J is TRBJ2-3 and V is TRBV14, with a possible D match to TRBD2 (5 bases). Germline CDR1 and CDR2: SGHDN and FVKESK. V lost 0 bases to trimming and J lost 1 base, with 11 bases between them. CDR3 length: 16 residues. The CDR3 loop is CASSQDGGRGTDTQYF. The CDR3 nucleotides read TGTGCCAGCAGCCAAGACGGTGGGCGGGGCACAGATACGCAGTATTTT. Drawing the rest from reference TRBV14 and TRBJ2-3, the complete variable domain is EAGVTQFPSHSVIEKGQTVTLRCDPISGHDNLYWYRRVMGKEIKFLLHFVKESKQDESGMPNNRFLAERTGGTYSTLKVQPAELEDSGVYFCASSQDGGRGTDTQYFGPGTRLTVL.

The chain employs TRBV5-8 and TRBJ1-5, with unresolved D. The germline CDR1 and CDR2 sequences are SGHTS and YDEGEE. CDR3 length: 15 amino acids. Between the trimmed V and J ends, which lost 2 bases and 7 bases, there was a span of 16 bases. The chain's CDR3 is CASSLLGGGRQPQHF. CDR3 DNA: TGTGCCAGCAGCTTATTAGGTGGAGGTCGACAGCCCCAGCATTTT.

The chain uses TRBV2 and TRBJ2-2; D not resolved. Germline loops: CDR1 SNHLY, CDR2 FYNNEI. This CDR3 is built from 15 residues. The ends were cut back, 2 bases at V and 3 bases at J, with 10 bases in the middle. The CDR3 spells CASSELRPYTGELFF. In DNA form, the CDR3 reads TGTGCCAGCAGTGAATTAAGGCCATACACCGGGGAGCTGTTTTTT.

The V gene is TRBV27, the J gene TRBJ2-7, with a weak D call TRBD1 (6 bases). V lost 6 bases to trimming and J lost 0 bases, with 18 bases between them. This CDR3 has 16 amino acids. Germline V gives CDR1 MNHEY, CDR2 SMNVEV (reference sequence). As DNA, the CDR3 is TGTGCCAGCAGACTTAGGGGCGGACAGATCTCCTACGAGCAGTACTTC. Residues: CASRLRGGQISYEQYF.

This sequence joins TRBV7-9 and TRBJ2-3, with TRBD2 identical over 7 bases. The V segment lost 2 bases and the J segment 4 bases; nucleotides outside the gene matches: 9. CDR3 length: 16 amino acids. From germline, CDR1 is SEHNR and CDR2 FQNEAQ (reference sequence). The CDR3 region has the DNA TGTGCCAGCAGCTTAACGCGGGAGCGGGGCGCAGATACGCAGTATTTT. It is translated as CASSLTRERGADTQYF.

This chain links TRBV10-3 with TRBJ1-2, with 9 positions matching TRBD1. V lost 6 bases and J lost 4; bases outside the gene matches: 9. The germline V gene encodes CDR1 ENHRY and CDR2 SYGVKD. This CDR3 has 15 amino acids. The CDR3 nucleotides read TGTGCCATCAGACCTTCGACAGGGGGTAGCTATGGCTACACCTTC. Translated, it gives CAIRPSTGGSYGYTF.

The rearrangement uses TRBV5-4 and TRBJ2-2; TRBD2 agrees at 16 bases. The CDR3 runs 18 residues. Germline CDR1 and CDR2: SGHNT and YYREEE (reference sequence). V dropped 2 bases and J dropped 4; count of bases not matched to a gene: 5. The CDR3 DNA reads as TGTGCCAGCAGCTTCTTCGGGACTAGCGGGAGGGGCACCGGGGAGCTGTTTTTT. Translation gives CASSFFGTSGRGTGELFF.

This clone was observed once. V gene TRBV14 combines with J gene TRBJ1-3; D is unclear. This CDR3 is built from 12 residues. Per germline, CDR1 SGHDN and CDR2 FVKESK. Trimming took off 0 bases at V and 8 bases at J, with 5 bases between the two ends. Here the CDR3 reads CASSQETHTIYF. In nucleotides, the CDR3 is TGTGCCAGCAGCCAAGAGACTCACACCATATATTTT. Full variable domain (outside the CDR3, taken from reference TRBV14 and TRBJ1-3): EAGVTQFPSHSVIEKGQTVTLRCDPISGHDNLYWYRRVMGKEIKFLLHFVKESKQDESGMPNNRFLAERTGGTYSTLKVQPAELEDSGVYFCASSQETHTIYFGEGSWLTVV.

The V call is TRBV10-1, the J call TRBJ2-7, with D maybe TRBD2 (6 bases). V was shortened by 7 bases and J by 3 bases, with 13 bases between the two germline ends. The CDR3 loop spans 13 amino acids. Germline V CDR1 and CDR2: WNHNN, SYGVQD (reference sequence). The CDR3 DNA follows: TGCGCCAGCAATCACTCGGGGGTCTACGAGCAGTACTTC. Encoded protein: CASNHSGVYEQYF.

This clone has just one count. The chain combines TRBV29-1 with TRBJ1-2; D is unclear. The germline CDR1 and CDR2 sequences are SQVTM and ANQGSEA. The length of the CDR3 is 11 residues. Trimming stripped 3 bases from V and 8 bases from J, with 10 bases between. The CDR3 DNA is TGCAGCGTTGACGCCCGAGGGGGCTACACCTTC. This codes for CSVDARGGYTF.

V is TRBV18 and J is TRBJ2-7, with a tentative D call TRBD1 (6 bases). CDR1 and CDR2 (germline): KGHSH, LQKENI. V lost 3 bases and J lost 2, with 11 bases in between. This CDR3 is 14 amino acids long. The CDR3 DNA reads TGTGCCAGCTCACCCCCAGGGGTCACCTACGAGCAGTACTTC. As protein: CASSPPGVTYEQYF.

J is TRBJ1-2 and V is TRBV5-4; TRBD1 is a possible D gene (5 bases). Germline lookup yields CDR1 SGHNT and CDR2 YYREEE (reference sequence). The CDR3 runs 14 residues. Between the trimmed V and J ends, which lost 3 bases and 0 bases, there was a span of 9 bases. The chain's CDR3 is CASSSGLTNYGYTF. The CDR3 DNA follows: TGTGCCAGCAGCTCGGGACTCACTAACTATGGCTACACCTTC.

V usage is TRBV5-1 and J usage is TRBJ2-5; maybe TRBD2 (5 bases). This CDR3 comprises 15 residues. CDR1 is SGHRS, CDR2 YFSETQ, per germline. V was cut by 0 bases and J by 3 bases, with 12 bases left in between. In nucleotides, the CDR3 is TGCGCCAGCAGCTTGGTGGCCGGGGAAAAAGAGACCCAGTACTTC. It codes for CASSLVAGEKETQYF.

The CDR3 coding sequence is TGTGCCAGCAGCTTAGTTTCGGGAGGGGCCTACGAGCAGTACTTC. Residues: CASSLVSGGAYEQYF. V is TRBV7-6 and J is TRBJ2-7; TRBD2 agrees at 8 bases. CDR1 and CDR2 from the germline V gene are SGHVS and FNYEAQ. Unmatched junction bases numbered 4, after V lost 1 base and J lost 2 bases. This CDR3 has 15 amino acids.

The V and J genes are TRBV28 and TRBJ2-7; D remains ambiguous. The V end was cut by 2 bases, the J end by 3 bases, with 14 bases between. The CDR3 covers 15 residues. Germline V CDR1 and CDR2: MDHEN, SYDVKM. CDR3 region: CASSLSRTASYEQYF. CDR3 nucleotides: TGTGCCAGCAGTTTAAGTCGGACGGCAAGCTACGAGCAGTACTTC.

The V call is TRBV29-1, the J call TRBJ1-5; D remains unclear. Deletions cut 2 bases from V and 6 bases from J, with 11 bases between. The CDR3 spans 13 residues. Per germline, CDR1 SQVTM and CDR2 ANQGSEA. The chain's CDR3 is CSVETGMGQPQHF. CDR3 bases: TGCAGCGTTGAAACCGGGATGGGTCAGCCCCAGCATTTT.

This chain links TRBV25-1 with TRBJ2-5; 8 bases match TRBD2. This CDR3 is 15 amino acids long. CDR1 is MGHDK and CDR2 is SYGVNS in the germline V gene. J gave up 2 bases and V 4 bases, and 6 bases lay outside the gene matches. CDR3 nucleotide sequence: TGTGCCAGCAGTGCCCCGGGAGGGACACAAGAGACCCAGTACTTC. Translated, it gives CASSAPGGTQETQYF.